Presented here are 15 T cell receptor beta chains from one specimen sequenced in a study of beta chain features in type 1 diabetes. cDNA synthesis used the whole RNA isolate, giving expressed TCRB sequences. The assay was immunoSEQ multiplex PCR, and TCRdb's table has in-frame clones only and misses some. Among around 44,000 clones listed, about 51% were seen once. Material for sequencing was Tregs from blood. Receptors originate from a woman aged 18-29 years in good health.

By share of the sample, this clone is medium-sized (0.01 to 0.1%). The chain couples TRBV7-8 to TRBJ2-5, with D maybe TRBD1 (6 bases). V was trimmed by 2 bases and J by 4 bases, leaving 11 bases between them. This CDR3 contains 14 residues. CDR1 is SGHVS, CDR2 FQNEAQ, per germline. The DNA for the CDR3 is TGTGCCAGCAGCTTAAATCAGGGGAGAGAGACCCAGTACTTC. Its protein is CASSLNQGRETQYF.

The chain has TRBV5-6 and TRBJ1-5, with D perhaps TRBD1 (5 bases). Trimming left V 0 bases short and J 6 bases short, with 10 bases between. The CDR3 contains 14 residues. Germline assignment: CDR1 SGHDT and CDR2 YYEEEE. The CDR3 reads CASSLAGGSQPQHF. CDR3 DNA sequence: TGTGCCAGCAGCTTGGCCGGGGGTAGTCAGCCCCAGCATTTT.

The J gene is TRBJ1-5, the V gene TRBV7-9; 9 nucleotides align to TRBD1. The CDR3 loop spans 16 amino acids. Losses at the gene ends were 5 bases for V and 6 bases for J; bases not matched to a gene: 11. Germline CDR1 is SEHNR and CDR2 is FQNEAQ (reference sequence). In DNA, the CDR3 is TGTGCCAGCAGCCAGTCGGGACAGGGACGCACTCAGCCCCAGCATTTT. Translated, it gives CASSQSGQGRTQPQHF.

The chain recombines TRBV4-2 with TRBJ2-5; 9 bases line up with TRBD2. The trim removed 0 bases at V and 1 base at J, leaving 6 bases unmatched. The CDR3 sequence is 17 residues long. Germline CDR1 reads LGHNA; CDR2 reads YNFKEQ. The CDR3 loop reads CASSQEGVSGSQETQYF. The CDR3 DNA sequence: TGTGCCAGCAGCCAAGAAGGTGTTAGCGGGAGCCAAGAGACCCAGTACTTC.

The chain has TRBV11-2 and TRBJ1-3; D unclear. The CDR3 extends over 15 amino acids. CDR1 is SGHAT, CDR2 FQNNGV, per germline. The ends were cut back, 0 bases at V and 0 bases at J, with 6 bases in the middle. Written as DNA, the CDR3 is TGTGCCAGCAGCTTAGATTCCAGCTCTGGAAACACCATATATTTT. This sequence encodes CASSLDSSSGNTIYF.

The chain uses TRBV10-3 and TRBJ2-3; TRBD1 aligns across 8 bases. J was trimmed by 2 bases and V by 9 bases; bases with no gene match: 7. In germline, CDR1 is ENHRY, CDR2 SYGVKD. This CDR3 comprises 14 residues. Here the CDR3 reads CAIRQGTITDTQYF. Written as DNA, the CDR3 is TGTGCCATTCGACAGGGGACCATCACAGATACGCAGTATTTT.

On this clone: One end of the junction does not line up with germline, which may come from a read error. The gene calls are TRBV19 and TRBJ1-5; TRBD1 agrees at 7 bases. CDR1 LNHDA and CDR2 SQIVND come from the germline V gene (reference sequence). The CDR3 sequence is 13 residues long. CDR3 DNA sequence: TGTGCCAGTAGGGGACAGAACAATCGGCCCCAGCATTTT. Its translation: CASRGQNNRPQHF.

This clone was counted only a few times. The chain recombines TRBV10-3 with TRBJ1-2, with D maybe TRBD1 (5 bases). Looked up from germline, CDR1 is ENHRY and CDR2 is SYGVKD. V lost 8 bases and J 2 bases, leaving 12 bases between the germline ends. The CDR3 covers 13 residues. The DNA of the CDR3 is TGTGCCATCTCCCCGGGGGGGAACTATGGCTACACCTTC. Amino acid sequence: CAISPGGNYGYTF.

Only one count was recorded for this clone. The CDR3 sequence is CASSFPSGSNTGELFF. The CDR3 nucleotides are TGTGCCAGCAGTTTTCCTAGCGGGAGTAACACCGGGGAGCTGTTTTTT. The chain uses TRBV28 and TRBJ2-2; the match to TRBD2 covers 10 bases. This CDR3 has 16 amino acids. The V and J ends lost 3 bases and 2 bases, in that order; junction bases with no gene match: 3. CDR1 is MDHEN, CDR2 SYDVKM, per germline. Combining the CDR3 with reference TRBV28 and TRBJ2-2 gives the whole variable domain DVKVTQSSRYLVKRTGEKVFLECVQDMDHENMFWYRQDPGLGLRLIYFSYDVKMKEKGDIPEGYSVSREKKERFSLILESASTNQTSMYLCASSFPSGSNTGELFFGEGSRLTVL.

The V call is TRBV29-1, the J call TRBJ2-3, with D tentatively TRBD2 (6 bases). The V and J ends lost 5 bases and 2 bases respectively, with 17 bases between them. This CDR3 region has 15 residues. CDR1 is SQVTM, CDR2 ANQGSEA, per germline. The CDR3 bases are TGCAGCGTTTCTCGGAGGGAATCGTACACAGATACGCAGTATTTT. Protein: CSVSRRESYTDTQYF.

The chain is built from TRBV5-1 and TRBJ2-5; TRBD2 matches at 10 bases. CDR3 length equals 14 residues. The V and J ends lost 3 bases and 5 bases, in that order; junction bases with no gene match: 4. Germline V gives CDR1 SGHRS, CDR2 YFSETQ. CDR3 residues: CASSSNSGRETQYF. DNA of the CDR3: TGCGCCAGCAGCTCGAATAGCGGGAGGGAGACCCAGTACTTC.

The genes are TRBV28 and TRBJ1-4; a weak D match, TRBD1 (5 bases). The length of the CDR3 is 15 residues. Deletions cut 5 bases from V and 7 bases from J, with 17 bases between. Germline CDR1 and CDR2: MDHEN and SYDVKM. CDR3 in DNA: TGTGCCAGCAGTATCCAGGCACTAAGGGGTGAAAAACTGTTTTTT. Its translation: CASSIQALRGEKLFF.

The CDR3 spells CASSRDRRNTEAFF. In DNA, the CDR3 is TGTGCCAGCAGCCGGGACAGACGGAACACTGAAGCTTTCTTT. The J gene is TRBJ1-1, the V gene TRBV5-6; TRBD1 aligns across 7 bases. Unmatched junction bases numbered 4, after V lost 4 bases and J lost 1 base. CDR3 length equals 14 residues. Looked up from germline, CDR1 is SGHDT and CDR2 is YYEEEE.

J is TRBJ1-1 and V is TRBV21-1. TRBV21-1 corresponds to a pseudogene. This CDR3 spans 17 amino acids. DNA of the CDR3: TGTGCCAGCAGCAAATCGGGGGGGGGAACCCTGAACACTGAAGCTTTCTTT. Translating gives CASSKSGGGTLNTEAFF.

DNA of the CDR3: TGTGCCAGCAGCTTAGTAGCGACAGGGTCCTACGAGCAGTACTTC. Protein sequence: CASSLVATGSYEQYF. This rearrangement joins TRBV11-2 to TRBJ2-7; 7 bases match TRBD1. The CDR3 covers 15 residues. Germline CDR1 is SGHAT and CDR2 is FQNNGV. V dropped 1 base and J dropped 1; count of bases not matched to a gene: 4.